The entry below gives a single T cell receptor (beta chain) sequence along with its context. Antigen specificity is unknown. Germline CDR1 is MDHEN and CDR2 is SYDVKM. V trimming: 5 bases; J trimming: 5 bases; junction bases outside the gene matches: 3. CDR3 size: 14 residues. This entry belongs to a study of shared clonotypes between healthy human individuals. In the study overall: The cohort had two women and three men, ages 18 to 49. General study results and limits: Several donors showed sharing of roughly 5% of naive CD4 clonotypes. What rarefaction showed was incomplete sorted-subset sequencing despite large depth.

In the sorted-subset replicate PCRs, 200 ng DNA, 25,000 to 30,000 T cell genomes, was used. Libraries were prepared by immunoSEQ multiplex PCR; TCRdb keeps only in-frame clonotypes and omits some of them. The data hold approximately 2,000,000 clones, with 92% observed a single time. V usage is TRBV28 and J usage is TRBJ1-6; 7 bases are a match to TRBD1. The receptor's source is a man aged 18 to 29 in good health. Some clones in this sample may be carry-over from other donors' samples. The sequenced sample was naive CD4+ T cells from PBMCs. Specified subset: CD45RA+ positively selected. CDR3 amino acids: CASSLTGNNSPLHF. CDR3 nucleotides: TGTGCCAGCAGTCTGACAGGGAATAATTCACCCCTCCACTTT.